The present TCR beta chain was sequenced within a study of patients and donors after allogeneic stem cell transplantation. TCRdb redid the calling of the RT-PCR reads with MiXCR, one entry per CDR3 protein. The table lists some 60,000 distinct CDR3 sequences, roughly 13% of them singletons. In its sample, this clonotype was seen many times. Sequencing was done on a sample of blood, either unsorted or a sorted T cell fraction (not recorded which). The sequence derives from a human donor who was either an allogeneic HSCT recipient or a stem cell or donor lymphocyte infusion donor (not recorded which). It is not recorded whose cells these are; they may come from a transplant donor.

CDR3 in amino acids: CSARDPGGGIEAFF. CDR3 DNA sequence: TGCAGTGCTAGAGACCCTGGCGGGGGGATTGAAGCTTTCTTT. The chain links TRBV20-1 to TRBJ1-1, with D perhaps matching TRBD1 (5 bases). The CDR3 runs 14 residues. Trimming took off 0 bases at V and 7 bases at J, with 15 bases between the two ends. Germline V gives CDR1 DFQATT, CDR2 SNEGSKA (reference sequence).